Below, 32 T cell receptor beta chains from the same sample are listed, as sequenced in a study of CD8+ T cells in alopecia areata. Treatment here: oral pan-JAK inhibitor, 5-10 mg twice daily. After isolation, RNA underwent reverse transcription to generate cDNA as the sequencing template. Using immunoSEQ multiplex PCR, the repertoire was profiled, and TCRdb retains in-frame clones only, with some absent. The sample yields roughly 190,000 clones, about three fifths seen once. The sequences come from CD4+ T cells sorted from blood, collected at week 24, from a patient treated with tofacitinib. Source of these receptors: a human donor with alopecia areata.

The CDR3 sequence is CATSKNTDTQYF. For the CDR3, the DNA is TGTGCCACCAGCAAAAACACAGATACGCAGTATTTT. The rearrangement uses TRBV15 and TRBJ2-3; D is unclear. CDR1 and CDR2 (germline): LNHNV, YYDKDF (reference sequence). The CDR3 has 12 residues. V lost 4 bases and J 2 bases, leaving 4 bases between the germline ends.

The rearrangement joins TRBV15 to TRBJ1-1; D unresolved. V gave up 5 bases and J gave up 11 bases, with 15 bases separating them. CDR1 LNHNV and CDR2 YYDKDF come from the germline V gene (reference sequence). The CDR3 runs 12 residues. The CDR3 coding sequence is TGTGCCACCAGCCTTCCGAGGTTGGTTGCTTTCTTT. Translation: CATSLPRLVAFF.

Notes on this clone: Different DNA sequences within this sample yield the same CDR3. The chain links TRBV6-5 to TRBJ1-1; 7 bases are shared with TRBD1. J gave up 2 bases and V 6 bases, and 3 bases lay outside the gene matches. CDR1 is MNHEY, CDR2 SVGAGI, per germline. The length of the CDR3 is 13 residues. The CDR3 DNA sequence: TGTGCCAGCAGCTGGACAGGTAACACTGAAGCTTTCTTT. This codes for CASSWTGNTEAFF.

The chain links TRBV29-1 to TRBJ1-1; D ambiguous. V dropped 4 bases and J dropped 1 base, with 10 bases sitting between them. The germline V gene has CDR1 SQVTM and CDR2 ANQGSEA. The CDR3 has 13 residues. The CDR3 spells CSVARATNTEAFF. CDR3 DNA sequence: TGCAGCGTTGCGAGGGCCACGAACACTGAAGCTTTCTTT.

The chain employs TRBV7-2 and TRBJ1-2, with D possibly being TRBD1 (6 bases). Trimming stripped 1 base from V and 4 bases from J, with 10 bases between. Germline loops: CDR1 SGHTA, CDR2 FQGNSA. This CDR3 comprises 14 residues. CDR3 coding DNA: TGTGCCAGCAGCTTAGGGGGCAGGGGCTATGGCTACACCTTC. As protein: CASSLGGRGYGYTF.

This clone was counted only a few times. V usage is TRBV9 and J usage is TRBJ1-6, with D uncertain. V was trimmed by 1 base and J by 7 bases, leaving 3 bases between them. The CDR3 is 12 amino acids. Germline assignment: CDR1 SGDLS and CDR2 YYNGEE. This CDR3 reads CASSVLNSPLHF. The CDR3 DNA reads as TGTGCCAGCAGCGTACTAAATTCACCCCTCCACTTT.

This clone was seen a handful of times. The chain carries TRBV4-3 and TRBJ1-4, with 8 bases that match TRBD1. This CDR3 has 16 residues. CDR1 and CDR2 (germline): LGHNA, YSLEER. V lost 1 base, J lost 8 bases, and 9 bases stayed unmatched. The CDR3 reads CASSQGRAQGGEKLFF. The CDR3 DNA sequence: TGCGCCAGCAGCCAAGGTCGGGCACAGGGGGGAGAAAAACTGTTTTTT.

In the case of this clone: Other DNA variants within this sample encode the same CDR3. The chain recombines TRBV18 with TRBJ2-6; D uncertain. Germline CDR1 is KGHSH and CDR2 is LQKENI. The CDR3 length is 15 residues. The V end lost 3 bases, the J end lost 2 bases, and 8 bases lay between the germline ends. The CDR3 nucleotides are TGTGCCAGCTCACCCAGTGGAGCTGGGGCCAACGTCCTGACTTTC. This gives the protein CASSPSGAGANVLTF.

The chain joins TRBV2 to TRBJ2-7, with D unclear. V was trimmed by 4 bases and J by 6 bases, leaving 13 bases between them. The V gene's germline CDR1 is SNHLY and CDR2 FYNNEI. There are 13 residues in the CDR3. The CDR3 DNA is TGTGCCAGCAGTGCTAGGGAAGCAGTCGAGCAGTACTTC. Residues: CASSAREAVEQYF.

The rearrangement links TRBV5-1 to TRBJ2-1; no definite D call. From germline, CDR1 is SGHRS and CDR2 YFSETQ. CDR3 size: 14 residues. Trimming stripped 2 bases from V and 4 bases from J, with 10 bases between. CDR3: CASSLIAEYNEQFF. The DNA of the CDR3 is TGCGCCAGCAGCTTAATCGCGGAGTACAATGAGCAGTTCTTC.

Ten or more counts support this clone. The V call is TRBV5-1, the J call TRBJ2-3, with 10 bases matching TRBD2. This CDR3 is built from 14 residues. The V gene's germline CDR1 is SGHRS and CDR2 YFSETQ. The V gene end was trimmed by 5 bases and the J gene end by 2 bases; junction bases not matched to a gene: 2. The DNA for the CDR3 is TGCGCCAGCAGACTAGCGGGGTTCACAGATACGCAGTATTTT. It is translated as CASRLAGFTDTQYF.

The chain uses TRBV14 and TRBJ2-3; tentatively, D is TRBD1 (5 bases). The CDR3 consists of 15 residues. The germline CDR1 and CDR2 sequences are SGHDN and FVKESK. Trimming took 2 bases from V and 2 from J, leaving 11 bases between them. In nucleotides, the CDR3 is TGTGCCAGCAGCCAATATAAGGGGAACACAGATACGCAGTATTTT. This sequence encodes CASSQYKGNTDTQYF.

The J gene is TRBJ1-6, the V gene TRBV7-9; 9 nucleotides line up with TRBD1. Losses at the gene ends were 4 bases for V and 8 bases for J; bases not matched to a gene: 12. The CDR3 consists of 17 residues. The germline gives CDR1 SEHNR, CDR2 FQNEAQ (reference sequence). The CDR3 sequence is CASSSPDRGERDSPLHF. For the CDR3, the DNA is TGTGCCAGCAGCTCACCCGACAGGGGGGAACGGGATTCACCCCTCCACTTT.

This clone was picked up a small number of times. The chain links TRBV27 to TRBJ2-2; 9 bases match TRBD1. The germline gives CDR1 MNHEY, CDR2 SMNVEV (reference sequence). J lost 1 base, V lost 4 bases, and 4 bases had no gene match. This CDR3 spans 16 amino acids. CDR3 sequence: CASSSGTGRNTGELFF. The CDR3, as DNA: TGTGCCAGCAGTTCCGGGACAGGGCGGAACACCGGGGAGCTGTTTTTT.

V gene TRBV6-1 combines with J gene TRBJ2-5, with TRBD2 matching 7 bases. Trimming removed 6 bases from V and 5 bases from J; junction bases left unmatched: 9. CDR1 is MNHNS and CDR2 is SASEGT in the germline V gene. CDR3 length: 14 residues. The CDR3 reads CASRRTSPVETQYF. The CDR3 nucleotides read TGTGCCAGCAGGCGGACTAGTCCGGTGGAGACCCAGTACTTC.

The CDR3 loop reads CASEGYTDTQYF. The DNA of the CDR3 is TGTGCCAGCGAGGGATACACAGATACGCAGTATTTT. This chain links TRBV2 with TRBJ2-3; weak D call: TRBD2 (5 bases). The V end lost 8 bases, the J end lost 2 bases, and 8 bases lay between the germline ends. The CDR3 totals 12 residues. CDR1 and CDR2 (germline): SNHLY, FYNNEI.

This clone has a handful of counts. The chain has TRBV6-1 and TRBJ2-6; D is perhaps TRBD1 or TRBD2 (5 bases each). V shed 0 bases and J shed 0 bases, with 12 bases lying between them. The CDR3 has 18 amino acids. Germline CDR1 is MNHNS and CDR2 is SASEGT. The CDR3 DNA sequence: TGTGCCAGCAGTGAAGCGGGAGTAAGGGGCTCTGGGGCCAACGTCCTGACTTTC. Amino acid sequence: CASSEAGVRGSGANVLTF.

The gene calls are TRBV15 and TRBJ2-1; TRBD1 matches at 8 bases. The V gene's germline CDR1 is LNHNV and CDR2 YYDKDF (reference sequence). After removal of 6 bases from V and 5 bases from J, the junction contained 6 bases not matched to a gene. The CDR3 sequence is 14 residues long. The CDR3 reads CATRRDRLNNEQFF. The CDR3 DNA is TGTGCCACCAGGCGGGACAGGTTGAACAATGAGCAGTTCTTC.

The chain is built from TRBV15 and TRBJ1-2, with D uncertain. The V gene's germline CDR1 is LNHNV and CDR2 YYDKDF (reference sequence). V was clipped by 5 bases and J by 8 bases, with 15 bases between them. The CDR3 consists of 13 residues. The chain's CDR3 is CATSPRAGGGYTF. Written as DNA, the CDR3 is TGTGCCACCAGCCCCCGGGCAGGAGGCGGCTACACCTTC.

This clone was seen just once. The rearrangement uses TRBV7-2 and TRBJ2-3, with a weak D call TRBD2 (6 bases). Germline CDR1 is SGHTA and CDR2 is FQGNSA. V was pared by 8 bases and J by 1 base, with 19 bases between. This CDR3 region has 16 residues. This CDR3 reads CASPSREESRTDTQYF. The CDR3 DNA sequence: TGTGCCAGCCCTAGCAGGGAGGAATCCCGCACAGATACGCAGTATTTT.

J is TRBJ1-6 and V is TRBV5-1; no firm D call. The CDR3 totals 12 residues. CDR1 is SGHRS, CDR2 YFSETQ, per germline. V lost 4 bases and J lost 6, with 5 bases in between. CDR3 region: CASSLLNSPLHF. The CDR3 coding sequence is TGCGCCAGCAGCCTCCTTAATTCACCCCTCCACTTT.

V and J are TRBV30 and TRBJ2-5, with no clear D. This CDR3 is built from 11 residues. Germline loops: CDR1 GTSNPN, CDR2 SVGIG (reference sequence). V lost 2 bases, J lost 5 bases, and 6 bases lay in between. The CDR3 region is CAWSLKETQYF. The CDR3 region has the DNA TGTGCCTGGAGTCTCAAGGAGACCCAGTACTTC.

With regard to this clone: A junction boundary mismatches the germline segment, possibly from a read error. The chain has TRBV5-6 and TRBJ1-2; D is unresolved. Per germline, CDR1 SGHDT and CDR2 YYEEEE. CDR3 length: 9 amino acids. The CDR3, as DNA: TGCAGCCCAAGCAATGGCTACACCTTC. It encodes CSPSNGYTF.

The table lists this clone with many counts. This chain connects TRBV7-6 to TRBJ1-5; 7 nucleotides line up with TRBD1. V lost 1 base and J lost 3; bases outside the gene matches: 3. The CDR3 runs to 15 residues. Germline V gene data show CDR1 as SGHVS and CDR2 as FNYEAQ. The CDR3 nucleotides read TGTGCCAGCAGCTTAGAACAGGGGTTCAATCAGCCCCAGCATTTT. It codes for CASSLEQGFNQPQHF.

The rearrangement joins TRBV30 to TRBJ1-2, with 9 bases identical to TRBD1. The CDR3 loop spans 13 amino acids. After removal of 6 bases from V and 6 bases from J, the junction contained 8 bases not matched to a gene. Germline V gene lookup returns CDR1 GTSNPN and CDR2 SVGIG (reference sequence). In nucleotides, the CDR3 is TGTGCCTGCTGGGACAGGGCTGGGGATGGCTACACCTTC. This translates into CACWDRAGDGYTF.

Notes on this clone: Other nucleotide sequences from this sample produce the same CDR3. This chain uses TRBV29-1 with TRBJ2-3; 11 bases agree with TRBD1. The ends lost 3 bases at V and 3 bases at J; junction bases unmatched: 2. The germline gives CDR1 SQVTM, CDR2 ANQGSEA. CDR3 length: 14 amino acids. The CDR3 region has the DNA TGCAGCGTTGATGGGACAGGGGGGACAGATACGCAGTATTTT. Translated, it gives CSVDGTGGTDTQYF.

This chain joins TRBV7-7 and TRBJ1-1; D gene ambiguous. The CDR3 is 18 residues long. Germline V gives CDR1 SSHAT, CDR2 FNYEAQ (reference sequence). Deletions cut 2 bases from V and 0 bases from J, with 19 bases between. CDR3 coding DNA: TGTGCCAGCAGCTTAAGAGGGCAGGCGAGGAGTATGAACACTGAAGCTTTCTTT. Its translation is CASSLRGQARSMNTEAFF.

The chain joins TRBV4-3 to TRBJ1-1; maybe TRBD1 (6 bases). Germline loops: CDR1 LGHNA, CDR2 YSLEER. The CDR3 contains 17 residues. V lost 3 bases and J lost 6, with 23 bases in between. CDR3 region: CASSHGAAGGKGAEAFF. The CDR3 region has the DNA TGCGCCAGCAGCCATGGGGCGGCTGGGGGCAAAGGCGCTGAAGCTTTCTTT.

This sequence joins TRBV29-1 and TRBJ1-2; no definite D call. V dropped 0 bases and J dropped 4 bases, with 9 bases sitting between them. The CDR3 has 13 amino acids. The germline CDR1 and CDR2 sequences are SQVTM and ANQGSEA. CDR3 amino acids: CSVEDPRSYGYTF. The CDR3 nucleotides read TGCAGCGTTGAAGATCCCCGATCCTATGGCTACACCTTC.

The V call is TRBV11-2, the J call TRBJ2-5, with no clear D. The CDR3 sequence is 14 residues long. Trimming shortened V by 4 bases and J by 1 base, and 10 bases separated the two germline ends. The germline gives CDR1 SGHAT, CDR2 FQNNGV. CDR3 sequence (DNA): TGTGCCAGCAGCTCGGCCCCAGCCCAAGAGACCCAGTACTTC. Translating it yields CASSSAPAQETQYF.

This chain connects TRBV4-1 to TRBJ1-1; D not resolved. The CDR3 covers 14 residues. The germline V and J ends were trimmed by 5 bases and 5 bases, with 15 bases remaining between them. Per the germline V gene, CDR1 is MGHRA and CDR2 is YSYEKL. CDR3 region: CASSSPTSRTEAFF. The DNA for the CDR3 is TGCGCCAGCAGCTCCCCGACATCTCGAACTGAAGCTTTCTTT.

There are a few counts of this clone. The chain links TRBV4-1 to TRBJ2-1; 10 nucleotides match TRBD1. With 1 base clipped from V and 8 bases from J, the junction kept 5 bases outside the gene matches. The CDR3 has 15 amino acids. In germline, CDR1 is MGHRA, CDR2 YSYEKL. CDR3 sequence: CASSQAETGGDEQFF. CDR3 DNA: TGCGCCAGCAGCCAAGCCGAGACAGGGGGCGATGAGCAGTTCTTC.